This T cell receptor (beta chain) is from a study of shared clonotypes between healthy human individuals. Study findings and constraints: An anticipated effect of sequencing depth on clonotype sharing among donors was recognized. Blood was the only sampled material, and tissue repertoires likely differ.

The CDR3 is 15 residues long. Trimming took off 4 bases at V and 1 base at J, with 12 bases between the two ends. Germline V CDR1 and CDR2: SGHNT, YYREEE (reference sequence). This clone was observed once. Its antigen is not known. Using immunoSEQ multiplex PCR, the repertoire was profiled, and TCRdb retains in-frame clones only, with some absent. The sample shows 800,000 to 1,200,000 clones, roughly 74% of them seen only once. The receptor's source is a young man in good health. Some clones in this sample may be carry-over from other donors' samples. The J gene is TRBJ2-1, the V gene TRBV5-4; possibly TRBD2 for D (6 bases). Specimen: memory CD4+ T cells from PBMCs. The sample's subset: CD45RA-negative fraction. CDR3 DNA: TGTGCCAGCAGCCCCGGGGGAACTTCCTACAATGAGCAGTTCTTC. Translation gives CASSPGGTSYNEQFF.